This T cell receptor beta chain emerged from a study of kidney transplant recipient with SARS-CoV-2 infection. The sample holds a few counts of this clonotype. TCRdb reprocessed the reads with MiXCR, giving one entry per CDR3 protein. Here the sample spans 200,000 to 300,000 distinct CDR3 sequences, 29% being singletons. The CDR3 spans 15 residues. The V gene's germline CDR1 is WNHNN and CDR2 SYGVQD (reference sequence). The J segment lost 7 bases and the V segment lost 3 bases, leaving 7 bases of the junction unmatched. The starting material was a blood sample, obtained at baseline and on day 111 from a kidney transplant recipient. This TCR derives from a young adult male patient who had COVID-19 and was a kidney transplant recipient. Some of these T cells may belong to the graft donor. The V and J genes are TRBV10-1 and TRBJ2-3; 10 bases align to TRBD2. The CDR3 DNA is TGCGCCAGCAGTGAATCTAGCGGGAGAGCAAATACGCAGTATTTT. The encoded protein is CASSESSGRANTQYF.